The entry below gives a single TCR beta chain sequence along with its context. Its matching antigen is unknown. The data are from a study of post-analysis software for immune sequencing data. At the level of the study: Relapsing-remitting, secondary progressive and progressive-relapsing forms of multiple sclerosis all featured among disease courses. Findings and caveats of the study: Samples from one preparation batch, clustered by F measure, grouped strongly together. About five TRBV segments occurring more often in patients than controls included TRBV5-6, TRBV5-1 and TRBV20-1. Multiple sclerosis patients showed significantly lower normalized Chao1 diversity than controls did.

Every TCR beta cDNA library bore unique molecular identifiers. T cells numbering roughly 1 to 10 million yielded roughly 0.5 million cDNA molecules. TCRdb re-called the PCR reads through MiXCR, storing one row per CDR3 protein. The profile shows roughly 670,000 distinct CDR3 sequences, around 64% of them singletons. Germline trimming cut 7 bases from V and 6 bases from J; bases unmatched to any gene: 12. The germline CDR1 and CDR2 sequences are MDHEN and SYDVKM. The CDR3 sequence is 16 residues long. J is TRBJ2-7 and V is TRBV28; 13 nucleotides agree with TRBD2. Source material: blood. This sequence originates from a girl aged 2 to 10 with multiple sclerosis. CDR3 nucleotides: TGTGCCAGCACCTCGGTGACTAGCGGGAGGATGGGCGAGCAGTACTTC. It codes for CASTSVTSGRMGEQYF.